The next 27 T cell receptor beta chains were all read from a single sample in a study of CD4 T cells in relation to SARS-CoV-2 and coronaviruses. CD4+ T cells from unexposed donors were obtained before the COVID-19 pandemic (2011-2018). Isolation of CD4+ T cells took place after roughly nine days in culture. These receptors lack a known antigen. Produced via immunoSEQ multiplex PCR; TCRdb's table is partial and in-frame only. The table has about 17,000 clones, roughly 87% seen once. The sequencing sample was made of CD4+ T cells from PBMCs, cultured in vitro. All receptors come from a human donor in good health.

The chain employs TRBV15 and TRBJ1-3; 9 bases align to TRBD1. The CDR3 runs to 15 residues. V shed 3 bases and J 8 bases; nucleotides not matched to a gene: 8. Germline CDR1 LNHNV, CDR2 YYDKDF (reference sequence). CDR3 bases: TGTGCCACCAGCAGGGGACGGGACAGGGTGGACACCATATATTTT. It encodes CATSRGRDRVDTIYF.

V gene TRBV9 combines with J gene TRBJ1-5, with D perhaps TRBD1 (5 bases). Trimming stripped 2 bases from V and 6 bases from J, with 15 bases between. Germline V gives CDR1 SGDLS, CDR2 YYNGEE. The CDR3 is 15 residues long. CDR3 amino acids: CASSVDPQGSQPQHF. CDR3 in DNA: TGTGCCAGCAGCGTCGATCCTCAGGGAAGTCAGCCCCAGCATTTT. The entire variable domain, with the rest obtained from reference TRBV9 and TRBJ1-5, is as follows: DSGVTQTPKHLITATGQRVTLRCSPRSGDLSVYWYQQSLDQGLQFLIQYYNGEERAKGNILERFSAQQFPDLHSELNLSSLELGDSALYFCASSVDPQGSQPQHFGDGTRLSIL.

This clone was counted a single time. Written as DNA, the CDR3 is TGTGCCAGCAGTCAGGACAGGGGGCTAGGCTATGGCTACACCTTC. Residues: CASSQDRGLGYGYTF. The genes are TRBV6-4 and TRBJ1-2, with 11 bases fitting TRBD1. The germline V gene encodes CDR1 MRHNA and CDR2 SNTAGT. CDR3 size: 15 residues. V was clipped by 5 bases and J by 4 bases; unmatched bases: 6.

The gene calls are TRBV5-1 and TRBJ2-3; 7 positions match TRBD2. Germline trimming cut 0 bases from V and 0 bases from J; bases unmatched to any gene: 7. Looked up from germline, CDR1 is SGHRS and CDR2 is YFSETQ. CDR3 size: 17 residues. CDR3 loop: CASSLAFGSGSTDTQYF. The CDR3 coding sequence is TGCGCCAGCAGCTTGGCGTTTGGTAGCGGGAGCACAGATACGCAGTATTTT.

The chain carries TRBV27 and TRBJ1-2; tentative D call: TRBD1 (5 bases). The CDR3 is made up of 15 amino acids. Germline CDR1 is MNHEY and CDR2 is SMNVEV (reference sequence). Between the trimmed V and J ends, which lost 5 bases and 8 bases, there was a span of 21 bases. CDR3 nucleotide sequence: TGTGCCAGCAGTCCCCCGGGACGGCCTATTAAGGGCTACACCTTC. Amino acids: CASSPPGRPIKGYTF.

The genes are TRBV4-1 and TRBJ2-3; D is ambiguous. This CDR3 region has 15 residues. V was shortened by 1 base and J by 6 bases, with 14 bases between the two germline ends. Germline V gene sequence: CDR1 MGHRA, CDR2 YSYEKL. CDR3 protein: CASSQGKVAADTQYF. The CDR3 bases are TGCGCCAGCAGCCAAGGGAAGGTGGCGGCGGATACGCAGTATTTT.

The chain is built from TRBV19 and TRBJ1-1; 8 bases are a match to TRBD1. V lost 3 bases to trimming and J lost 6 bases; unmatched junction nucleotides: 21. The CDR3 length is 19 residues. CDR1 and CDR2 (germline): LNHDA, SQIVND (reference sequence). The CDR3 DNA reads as TGTGCCAGTAGTATTGGGGCAGGGGGCGTCGCTAGTATTACCCCTGAAGCTTTCTTT. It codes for CASSIGAGGVASITPEAFF. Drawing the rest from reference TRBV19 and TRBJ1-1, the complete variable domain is DGGITQSPKYLFRKEGQNVTLSCEQNLNHDAMYWYRQDPGQGLRLIYYSQIVNDFQKGDIAEGYSVSREKKESFPLTVTSAQKNPTAFYLCASSIGAGGVASITPEAFFGQGTRLTVV.

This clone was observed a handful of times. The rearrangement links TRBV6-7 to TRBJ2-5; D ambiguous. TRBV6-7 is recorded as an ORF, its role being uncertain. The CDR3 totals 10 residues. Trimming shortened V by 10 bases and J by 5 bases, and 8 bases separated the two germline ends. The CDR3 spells CATPWETQYF. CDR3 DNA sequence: TGTGCCACCCCGTGGGAGACCCAGTACTTC.

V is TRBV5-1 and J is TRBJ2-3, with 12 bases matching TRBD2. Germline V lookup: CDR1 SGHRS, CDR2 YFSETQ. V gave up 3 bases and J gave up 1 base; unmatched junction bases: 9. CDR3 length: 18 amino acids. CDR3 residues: CASSSWTSGIPRTDTQYF. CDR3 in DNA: TGCGCCAGCAGCTCGTGGACTAGCGGGATACCTCGCACAGATACGCAGTATTTT.

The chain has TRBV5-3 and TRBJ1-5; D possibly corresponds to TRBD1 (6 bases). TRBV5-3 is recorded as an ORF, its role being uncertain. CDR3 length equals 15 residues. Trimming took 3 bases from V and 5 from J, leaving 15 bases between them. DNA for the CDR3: TGTGCCAGAAGCTGTGTAGGGGGTGGCGATCAGCCCCAGCATTTT. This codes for CARSCVGGGDQPQHF.

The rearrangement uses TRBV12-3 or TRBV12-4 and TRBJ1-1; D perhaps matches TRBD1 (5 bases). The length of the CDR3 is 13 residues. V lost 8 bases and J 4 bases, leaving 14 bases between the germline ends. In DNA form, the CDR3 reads TGTGCCAGCGCCGGAGGGGCTCGCACTGAAGCTTTCTTT. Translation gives CASAGGARTEAFF.

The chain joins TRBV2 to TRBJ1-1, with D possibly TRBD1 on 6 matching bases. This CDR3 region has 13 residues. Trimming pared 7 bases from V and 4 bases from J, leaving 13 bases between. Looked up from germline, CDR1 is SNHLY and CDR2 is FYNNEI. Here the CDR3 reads CASTIRGGTEAFF. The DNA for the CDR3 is TGTGCCAGCACAATAAGAGGGGGCACTGAAGCTTTCTTT.

CDR3 sequence: CATSDSSPVGLQFF. The CDR3 nucleotides read TGTGCCACCAGTGATTCCTCCCCAGTAGGGTTGCAGTTCTTC. This chain links TRBV24-1 with TRBJ2-1; no clear D gene. V was cut by 2 bases and J by 12 bases, with 16 bases left in between. The length of the CDR3 is 14 residues. Germline CDR1 KGHDR, CDR2 SFDVKD.

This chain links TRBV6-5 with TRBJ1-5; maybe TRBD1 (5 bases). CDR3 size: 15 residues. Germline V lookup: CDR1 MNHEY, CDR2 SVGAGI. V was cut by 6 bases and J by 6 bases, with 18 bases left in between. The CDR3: CASSETASPTQPQHF. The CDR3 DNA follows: TGTGCCAGCAGCGAGACAGCTAGTCCCACTCAGCCCCAGCATTTT.

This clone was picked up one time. The chain's CDR3 is CSAKGVETQYF. For the CDR3, the DNA is TGCAGTGCTAAGGGGGTGGAGACCCAGTACTTC. The V gene is TRBV20-1, the J gene TRBJ2-5; D possibly corresponds to TRBD1 (6 bases). The germline V gene encodes CDR1 DFQATT and CDR2 SNEGSKA (reference sequence). V lost 4 bases, J lost 5 bases, and 8 bases lay in between. The CDR3 runs to 11 residues.

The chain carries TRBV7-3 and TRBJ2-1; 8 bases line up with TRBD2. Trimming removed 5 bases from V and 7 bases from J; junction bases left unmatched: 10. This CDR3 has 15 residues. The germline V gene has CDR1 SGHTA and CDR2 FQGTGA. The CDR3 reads CASSGASGLVNEQFF. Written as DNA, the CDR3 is TGTGCCAGCAGCGGGGCTAGCGGGTTAGTTAATGAGCAGTTCTTC.

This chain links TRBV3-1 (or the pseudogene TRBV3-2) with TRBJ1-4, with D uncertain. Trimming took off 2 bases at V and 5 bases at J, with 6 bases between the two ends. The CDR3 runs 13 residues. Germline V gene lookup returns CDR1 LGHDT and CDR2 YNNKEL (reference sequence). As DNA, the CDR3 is TGTGCCAGCAGCCAAAAGGGAAATGAAAAACTGTTTTTT. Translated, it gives CASSQKGNEKLFF.

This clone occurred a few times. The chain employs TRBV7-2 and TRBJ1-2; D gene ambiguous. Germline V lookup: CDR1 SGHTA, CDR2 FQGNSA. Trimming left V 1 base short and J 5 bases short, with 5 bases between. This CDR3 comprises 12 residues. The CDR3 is CASSLDGYGYTF. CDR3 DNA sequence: TGTGCCAGCAGCTTAGACGGGTATGGCTACACCTTC.

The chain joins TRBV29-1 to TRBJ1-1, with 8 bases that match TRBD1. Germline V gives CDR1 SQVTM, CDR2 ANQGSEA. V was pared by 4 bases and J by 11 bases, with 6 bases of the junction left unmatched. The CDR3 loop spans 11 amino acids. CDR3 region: CSVVLDRAAFF. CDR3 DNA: TGCAGCGTTGTCCTGGACAGGGCGGCTTTCTTT.

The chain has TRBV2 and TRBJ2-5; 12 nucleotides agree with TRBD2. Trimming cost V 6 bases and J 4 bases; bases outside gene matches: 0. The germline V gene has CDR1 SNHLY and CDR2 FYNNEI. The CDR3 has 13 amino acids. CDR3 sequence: CASRGLAGETQYF. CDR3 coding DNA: TGTGCCAGCAGGGGACTAGCGGGAGAGACCCAGTACTTC.

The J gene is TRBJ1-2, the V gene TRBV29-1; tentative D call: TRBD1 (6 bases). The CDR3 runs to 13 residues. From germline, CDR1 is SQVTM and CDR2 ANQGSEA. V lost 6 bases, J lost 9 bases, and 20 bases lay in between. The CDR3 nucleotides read TGCAGCGTCGAAATTGGGGGCGGGAGACGCTACACCTTC. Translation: CSVEIGGGRRYTF.

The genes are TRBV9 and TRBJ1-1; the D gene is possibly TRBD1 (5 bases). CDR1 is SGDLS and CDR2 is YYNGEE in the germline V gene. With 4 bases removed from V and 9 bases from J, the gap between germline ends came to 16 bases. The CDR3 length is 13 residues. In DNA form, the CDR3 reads TGTGCCAGCAGCAACCGGGACGGGAGTCAAGCTTTCTTT. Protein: CASSNRDGSQAFF.

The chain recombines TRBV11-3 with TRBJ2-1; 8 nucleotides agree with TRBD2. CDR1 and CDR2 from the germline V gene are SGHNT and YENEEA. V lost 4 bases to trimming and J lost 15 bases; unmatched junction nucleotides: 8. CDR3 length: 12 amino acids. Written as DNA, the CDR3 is TGTGCCAGCAGCTCCGCCGGGACTAGTGCGTTCTTC. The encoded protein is CASSSAGTSAFF.

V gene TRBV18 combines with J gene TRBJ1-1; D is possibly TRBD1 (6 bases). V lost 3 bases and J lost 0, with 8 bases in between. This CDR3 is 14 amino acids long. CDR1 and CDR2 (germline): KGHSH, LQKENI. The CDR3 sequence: CASSPGQLNTEAFF. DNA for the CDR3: TGTGCCAGCTCACCGGGACAACTGAACACTGAAGCTTTCTTT.

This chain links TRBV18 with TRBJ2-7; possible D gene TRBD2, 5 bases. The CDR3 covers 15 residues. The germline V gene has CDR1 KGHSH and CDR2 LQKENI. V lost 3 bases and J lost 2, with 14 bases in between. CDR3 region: CASSPPGLKTYEQYF. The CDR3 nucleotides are TGTGCCAGCTCACCCCCCGGACTGAAGACCTACGAGCAGTACTTC.

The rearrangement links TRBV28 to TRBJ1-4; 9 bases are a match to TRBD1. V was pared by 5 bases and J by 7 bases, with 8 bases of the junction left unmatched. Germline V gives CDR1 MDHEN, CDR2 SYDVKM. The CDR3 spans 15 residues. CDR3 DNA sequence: TGTGCCAGCAGTACGGCCGGGACAGGGAGTGAAAAACTGTTTTTT. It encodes CASSTAGTGSEKLFF.

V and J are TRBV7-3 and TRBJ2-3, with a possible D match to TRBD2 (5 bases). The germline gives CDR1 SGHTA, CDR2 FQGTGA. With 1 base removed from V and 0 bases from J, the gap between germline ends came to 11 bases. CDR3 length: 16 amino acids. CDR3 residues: CASSLNGGYSTDTQYF. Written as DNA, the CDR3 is TGTGCCAGCAGCTTAAACGGCGGGTACAGCACAGATACGCAGTATTTT. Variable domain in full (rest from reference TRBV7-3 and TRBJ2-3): GAGVSQTPSNKVTEKGKYVELRCDPISGHTALYWYRQSLGQGPEFLIYFQGTGAADDSGLPNDRFFAVRPEGSVSTLKIQRTERGDSAVYLCASSLNGGYSTDTQYFGPGTRLTVL.